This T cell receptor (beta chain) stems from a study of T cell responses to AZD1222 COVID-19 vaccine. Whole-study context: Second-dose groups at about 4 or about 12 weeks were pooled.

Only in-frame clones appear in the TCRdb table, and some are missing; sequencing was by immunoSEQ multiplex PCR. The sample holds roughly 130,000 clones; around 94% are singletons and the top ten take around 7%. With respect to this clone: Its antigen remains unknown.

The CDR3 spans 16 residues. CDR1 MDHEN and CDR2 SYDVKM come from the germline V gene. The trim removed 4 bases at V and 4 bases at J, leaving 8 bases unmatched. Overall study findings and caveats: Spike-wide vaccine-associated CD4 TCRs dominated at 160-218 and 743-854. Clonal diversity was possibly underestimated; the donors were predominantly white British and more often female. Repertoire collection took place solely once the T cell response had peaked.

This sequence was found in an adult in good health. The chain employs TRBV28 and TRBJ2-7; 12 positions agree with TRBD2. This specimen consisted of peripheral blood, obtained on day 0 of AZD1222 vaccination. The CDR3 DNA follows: TGTGCCAGCAGTTACAGGACTAGCGGGGCCGGATACGAGCAGTACTTC. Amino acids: CASSYRTSGAGYEQYF.